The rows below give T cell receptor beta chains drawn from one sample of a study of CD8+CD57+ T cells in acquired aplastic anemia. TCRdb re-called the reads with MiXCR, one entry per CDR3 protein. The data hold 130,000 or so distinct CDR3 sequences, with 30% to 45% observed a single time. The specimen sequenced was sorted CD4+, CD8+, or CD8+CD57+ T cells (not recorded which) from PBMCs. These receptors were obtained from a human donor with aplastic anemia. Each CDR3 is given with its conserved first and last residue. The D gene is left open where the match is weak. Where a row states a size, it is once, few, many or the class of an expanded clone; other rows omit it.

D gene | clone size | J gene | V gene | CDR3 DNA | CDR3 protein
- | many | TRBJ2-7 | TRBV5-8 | TGTGCCAGCAGCTTGGCTTCCGACCCAGCCTACGAGCAGTACTTC | CASSLASDPAYEQYF
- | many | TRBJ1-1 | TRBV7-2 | TGTGCCAGCAGCTTACGACGAGGGGCCTCGGGTACTGAAGCTTTCTTT | CASSLRRGASGTEAFF
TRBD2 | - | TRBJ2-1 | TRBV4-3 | TGCGCCAGCAGCCAAGCCACTAGCGGGGGCTATGAGCAGTTCTTC | CASSQATSGGYEQFF
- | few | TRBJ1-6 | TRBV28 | TGTGCCAGCAGTTCTGGGGGGGCTGGAAATTCACCCCTCCACTTT | CASSSGGAGNSPLHF
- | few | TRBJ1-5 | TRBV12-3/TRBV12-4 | TGTGCCAGCAGTCTTTCCCGGCAGCCCCAGCATTTT | CASSLSRQPQHF
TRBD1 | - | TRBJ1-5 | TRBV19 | TGTGCCAGCTCACCCCGGGACAGGGCCCAGCCCCAGCATTTT | CASSPRDRAQPQHF
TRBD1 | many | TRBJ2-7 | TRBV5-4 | TGTGCCAGCACCGTACGGGACAGCCTCTCCTACGAGCAGTACTTC | CASTVRDSLSYEQYF
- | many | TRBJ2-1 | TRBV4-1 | TGCGCCAGCAGCCAAACGGGGCTCCTCTACAATGAGCAGTTCTTC | CASSQTGLLYNEQFF
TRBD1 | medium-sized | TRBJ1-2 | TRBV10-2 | TGCGCCAGCAGCGTCCGGACAGGGAAGGCTGGCTACACCTTC | CASSVRTGKAGYTF
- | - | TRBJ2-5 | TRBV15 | TGTGCCACCAGCAGCCTAGGGGGCGCGGGGGAGACCCAGTACTTC | CATSSLGGAGETQYF
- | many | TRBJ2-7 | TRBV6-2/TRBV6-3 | TGTGCCAGCAGTTACTCCGGGACAGGGTTTGGGACTAGCAGCCTGGAGCAGTACTTC | CASSYSGTGFGTSSLEQYF